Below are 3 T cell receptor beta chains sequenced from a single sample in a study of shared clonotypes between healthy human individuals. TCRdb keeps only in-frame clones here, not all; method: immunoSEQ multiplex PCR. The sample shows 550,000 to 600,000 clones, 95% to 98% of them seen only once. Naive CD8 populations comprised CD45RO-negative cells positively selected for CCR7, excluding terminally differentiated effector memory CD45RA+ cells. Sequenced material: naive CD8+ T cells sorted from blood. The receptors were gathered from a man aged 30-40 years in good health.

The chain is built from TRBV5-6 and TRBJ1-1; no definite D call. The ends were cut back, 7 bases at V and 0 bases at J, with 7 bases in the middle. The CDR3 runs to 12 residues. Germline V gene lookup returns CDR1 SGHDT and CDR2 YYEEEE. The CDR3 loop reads CASGPVNTEAFF. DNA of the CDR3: TGTGCCAGCGGTCCGGTGAACACTGAAGCTTTCTTT.

The CDR3 loop reads CASSGVDTEAFF. The CDR3 DNA is TGTGCCAGCAGTGGGGTGGACACTGAAGCTTTCTTT. This chain links TRBV6-5 with TRBJ1-1; D unclear. Germline CDR1 reads MNHEY; CDR2 reads SVGAGI. The CDR3 is 12 amino acids. V lost 5 bases and J 3 bases, leaving 7 bases between the germline ends.

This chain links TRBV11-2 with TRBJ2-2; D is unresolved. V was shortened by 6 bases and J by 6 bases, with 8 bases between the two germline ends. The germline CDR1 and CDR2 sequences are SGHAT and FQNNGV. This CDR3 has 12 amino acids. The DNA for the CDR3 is TGTGCCAGCAGGACATCGTCCGGGGAGCTGTTTTTT. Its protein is CASRTSSGELFF.